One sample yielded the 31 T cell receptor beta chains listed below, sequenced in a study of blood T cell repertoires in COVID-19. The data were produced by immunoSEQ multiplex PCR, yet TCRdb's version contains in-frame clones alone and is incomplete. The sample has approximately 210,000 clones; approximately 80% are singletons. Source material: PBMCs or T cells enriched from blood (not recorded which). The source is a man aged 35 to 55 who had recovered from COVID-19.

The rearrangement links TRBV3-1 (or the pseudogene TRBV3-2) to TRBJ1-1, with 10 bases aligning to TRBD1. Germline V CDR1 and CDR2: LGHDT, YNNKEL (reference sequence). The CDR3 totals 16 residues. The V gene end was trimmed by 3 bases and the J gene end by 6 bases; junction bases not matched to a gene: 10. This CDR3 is CASSHMPGTGDSEAFF. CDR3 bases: TGTGCCAGCAGCCATATGCCCGGGACAGGGGACTCTGAAGCTTTCTTT.

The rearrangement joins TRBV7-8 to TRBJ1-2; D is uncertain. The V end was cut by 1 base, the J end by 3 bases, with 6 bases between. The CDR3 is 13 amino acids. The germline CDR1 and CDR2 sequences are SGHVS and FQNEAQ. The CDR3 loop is CASSLVTDYGYTF. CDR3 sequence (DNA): TGTGCCAGCAGCTTAGTAACGGACTATGGCTACACCTTC.

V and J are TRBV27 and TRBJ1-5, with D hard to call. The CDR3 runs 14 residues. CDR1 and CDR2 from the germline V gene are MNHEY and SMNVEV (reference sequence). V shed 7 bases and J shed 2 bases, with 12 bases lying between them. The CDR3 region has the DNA TGTGCCAGCACTCGCATAGGAGGCAATCAGCCCCAGCATTTT. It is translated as CASTRIGGNQPQHF.

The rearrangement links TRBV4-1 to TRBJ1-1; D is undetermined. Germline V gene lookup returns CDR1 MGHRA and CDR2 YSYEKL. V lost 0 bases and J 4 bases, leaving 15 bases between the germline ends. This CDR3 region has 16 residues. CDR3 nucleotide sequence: TGCGCCAGCAGCCAAGAAACAGTGAGCCTGGGCACTGAAGCTTTCTTT. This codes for CASSQETVSLGTEAFF.

The CDR3 DNA reads as TGTGCCAGCTCACCCCCGGAGGTCCGAAGTACGCAGTATTTT. This translates into CASSPPEVRSTQYF. This chain connects TRBV18 to TRBJ2-3, with D perhaps matching TRBD2 (5 bases). The CDR3 length is 14 residues. Trimming took off 3 bases at V and 8 bases at J, with 15 bases between the two ends. Germline V gene data show CDR1 as KGHSH and CDR2 as LQKENI.

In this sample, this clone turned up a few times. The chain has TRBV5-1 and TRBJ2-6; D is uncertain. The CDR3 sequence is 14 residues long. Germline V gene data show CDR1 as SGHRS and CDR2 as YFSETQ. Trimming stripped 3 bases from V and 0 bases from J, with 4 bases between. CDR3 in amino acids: CASSSISGANVLTF. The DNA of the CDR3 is TGCGCCAGCAGCTCTATCTCTGGGGCCAACGTCCTGACTTTC.

CDR3 DNA sequence: TGTGCCAGCAGTCCTAGCACGGTACCCGGGGAGCTGTTTTTT. Residues: CASSPSTVPGELFF. The chain joins TRBV6-4 to TRBJ2-2, with D tentatively TRBD2 (5 bases). The CDR3 is 14 amino acids. Between the trimmed V and J ends, which lost 5 bases and 6 bases, there was a span of 13 bases. Germline CDR1 MRHNA, CDR2 SNTAGT.

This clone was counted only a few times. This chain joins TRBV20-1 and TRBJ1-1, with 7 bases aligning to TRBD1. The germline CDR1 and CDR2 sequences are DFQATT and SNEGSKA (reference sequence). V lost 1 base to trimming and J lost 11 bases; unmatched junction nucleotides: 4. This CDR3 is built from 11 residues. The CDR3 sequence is CSARGQGVAFF. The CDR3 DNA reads TGCAGTGCTAGAGGGCAGGGGGTGGCTTTCTTT.

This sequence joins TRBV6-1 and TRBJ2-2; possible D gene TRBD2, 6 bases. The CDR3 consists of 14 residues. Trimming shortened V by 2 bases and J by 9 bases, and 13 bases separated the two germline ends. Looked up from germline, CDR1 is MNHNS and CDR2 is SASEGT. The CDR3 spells CASSEWGVGRELFF. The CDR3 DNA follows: TGTGCCAGCAGTGAATGGGGGGTGGGAAGGGAGCTGTTTTTT.

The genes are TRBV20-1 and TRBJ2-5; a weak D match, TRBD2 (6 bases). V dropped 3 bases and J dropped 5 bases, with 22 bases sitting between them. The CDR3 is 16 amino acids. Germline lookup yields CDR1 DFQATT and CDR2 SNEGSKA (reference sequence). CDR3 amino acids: CSASSLTGTFGETQYF. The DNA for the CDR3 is TGCAGTGCTAGTTCACTTACCGGGACTTTCGGGGAGACCCAGTACTTC.

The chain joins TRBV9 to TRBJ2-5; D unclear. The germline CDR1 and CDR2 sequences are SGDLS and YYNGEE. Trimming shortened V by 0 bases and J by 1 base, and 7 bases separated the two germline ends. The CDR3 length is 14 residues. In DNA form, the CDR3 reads TGTGCCAGCAGCGTAGGGAGCGCCCAAGAGACCCAGTACTTC. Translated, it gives CASSVGSAQETQYF.

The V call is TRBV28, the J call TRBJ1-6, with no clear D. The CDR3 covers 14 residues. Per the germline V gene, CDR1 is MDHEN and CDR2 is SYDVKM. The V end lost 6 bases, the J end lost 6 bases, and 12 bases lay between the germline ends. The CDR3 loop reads CASRPPGANSPLHF. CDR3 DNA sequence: TGTGCCAGCAGACCCCCGGGAGCTAATTCACCCCTCCACTTT.

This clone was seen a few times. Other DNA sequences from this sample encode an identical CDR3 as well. CDR3 sequence: CASSLTGNYGYTF. CDR3 sequence (DNA): TGTGCCAGCAGTTTAACCGGGAACTATGGCTACACCTTC. The chain recombines TRBV28 with TRBJ1-2; D is undetermined. Germline lookup yields CDR1 MDHEN and CDR2 SYDVKM. Trimming removed 2 bases at V and 2 bases at J, with 6 bases between. The CDR3 length is 13 residues.

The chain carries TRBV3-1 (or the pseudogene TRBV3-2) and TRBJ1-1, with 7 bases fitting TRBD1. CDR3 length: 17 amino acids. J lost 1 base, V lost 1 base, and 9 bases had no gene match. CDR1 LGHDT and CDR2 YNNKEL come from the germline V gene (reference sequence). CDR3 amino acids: CASSQVFRGSRNTEAFF. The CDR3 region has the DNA TGTGCCAGCAGCCAAGTCTTCAGGGGGTCGAGGAACACTGAAGCTTTCTTT.

In nucleotides, the CDR3 is TGTGCCAGCAGTTTATACAGGGGGCCCTACGAGCAGTACTTC. Its protein is CASSLYRGPYEQYF. This rearrangement joins TRBV28 to TRBJ2-7; 9 bases match TRBD1. Trimming at V came to 1 base and at J to 2 bases, leaving 0 bases not matched to a gene. The CDR3 length is 14 residues. Germline V gives CDR1 MDHEN, CDR2 SYDVKM.

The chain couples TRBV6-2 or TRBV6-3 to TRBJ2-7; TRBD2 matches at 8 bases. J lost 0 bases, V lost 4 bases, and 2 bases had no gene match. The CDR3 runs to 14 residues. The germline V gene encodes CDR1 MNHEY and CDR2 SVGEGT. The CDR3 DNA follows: TGTGCCAGCAGTTTTGGGACTAGCTCCTACGAGCAGTACTTC. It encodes CASSFGTSSYEQYF.

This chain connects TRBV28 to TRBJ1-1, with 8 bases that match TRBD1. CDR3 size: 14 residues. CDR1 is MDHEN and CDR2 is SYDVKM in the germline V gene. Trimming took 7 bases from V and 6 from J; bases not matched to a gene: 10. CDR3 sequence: CASNRDRFGAEAFF. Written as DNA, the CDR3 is TGTGCCAGCAACCGGGACAGGTTTGGCGCTGAAGCTTTCTTT.

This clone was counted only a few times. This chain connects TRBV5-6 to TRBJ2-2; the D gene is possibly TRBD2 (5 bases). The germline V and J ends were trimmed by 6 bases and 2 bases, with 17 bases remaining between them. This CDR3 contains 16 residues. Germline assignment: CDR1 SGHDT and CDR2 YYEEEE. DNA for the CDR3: TGTGCCAGCACTCCCGGGGTGCTAGGAAACACCGGGGAGCTGTTTTTT. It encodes CASTPGVLGNTGELFF.

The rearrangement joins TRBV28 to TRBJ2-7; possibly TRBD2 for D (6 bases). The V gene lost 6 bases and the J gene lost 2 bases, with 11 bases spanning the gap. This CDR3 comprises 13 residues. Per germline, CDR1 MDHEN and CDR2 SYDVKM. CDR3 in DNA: TGTGCCAGCAGGATGGGGGGAACCTACGAGCAGTACTTC. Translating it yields CASRMGGTYEQYF.

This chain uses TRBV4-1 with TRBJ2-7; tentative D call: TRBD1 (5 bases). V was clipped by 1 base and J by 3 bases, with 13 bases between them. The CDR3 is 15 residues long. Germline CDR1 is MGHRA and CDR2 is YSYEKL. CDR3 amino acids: CASSQVSRADYEQYF. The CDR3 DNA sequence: TGCGCCAGCAGCCAAGTGAGCAGGGCCGACTACGAGCAGTACTTC.

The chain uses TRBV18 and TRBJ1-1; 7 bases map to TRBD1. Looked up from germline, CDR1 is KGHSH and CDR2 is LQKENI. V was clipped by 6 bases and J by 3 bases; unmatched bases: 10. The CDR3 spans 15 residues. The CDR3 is CASSLNVGGDTEAFF. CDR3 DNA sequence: TGTGCCAGCTCCCTCAATGTAGGGGGCGACACTGAAGCTTTCTTT.

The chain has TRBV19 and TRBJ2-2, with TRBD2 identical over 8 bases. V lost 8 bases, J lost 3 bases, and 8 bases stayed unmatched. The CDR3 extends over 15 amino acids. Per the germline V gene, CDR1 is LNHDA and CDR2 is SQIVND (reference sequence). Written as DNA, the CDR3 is TGTGCCAGTCGCCCCACGGGAGGGCACACCGGGGAGCTGTTTTTT. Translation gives CASRPTGGHTGELFF. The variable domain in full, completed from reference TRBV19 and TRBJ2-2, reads DGGITQSPKYLFRKEGQNVTLSCEQNLNHDAMYWYRQDPGQGLRLIYYSQIVNDFQKGDIAEGYSVSREKKESFPLTVTSAQKNPTAFYLCASRPTGGHTGELFFGEGSRLTVL.

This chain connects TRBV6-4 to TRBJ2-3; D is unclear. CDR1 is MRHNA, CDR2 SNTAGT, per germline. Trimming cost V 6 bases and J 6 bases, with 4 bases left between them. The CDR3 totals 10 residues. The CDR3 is CASSRDTQYF. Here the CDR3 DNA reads TGTGCCAGCAGCCGGGATACGCAGTATTTT.

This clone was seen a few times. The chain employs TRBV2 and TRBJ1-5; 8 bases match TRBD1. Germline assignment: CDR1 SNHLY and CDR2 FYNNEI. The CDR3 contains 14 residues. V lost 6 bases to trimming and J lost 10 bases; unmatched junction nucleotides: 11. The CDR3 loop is CASSADRGWDPQHF. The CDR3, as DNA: TGTGCCAGCAGCGCCGACAGGGGATGGGATCCCCAGCATTTT.

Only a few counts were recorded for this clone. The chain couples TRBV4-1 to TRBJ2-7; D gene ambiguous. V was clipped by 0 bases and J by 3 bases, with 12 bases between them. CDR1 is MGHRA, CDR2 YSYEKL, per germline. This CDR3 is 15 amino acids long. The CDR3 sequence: CASSQDHRGFYEQYF. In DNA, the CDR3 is TGCGCCAGCAGCCAAGATCACCGCGGCTTCTACGAGCAGTACTTC.

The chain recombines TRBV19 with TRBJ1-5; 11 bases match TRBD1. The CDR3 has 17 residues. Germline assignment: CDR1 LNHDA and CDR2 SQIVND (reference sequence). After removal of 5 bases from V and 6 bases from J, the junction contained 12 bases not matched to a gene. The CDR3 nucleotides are TGTGCCAGTAGTCTACGACAGGGACAGGGGGTTTTTCAGCCCCAGCATTTT. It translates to CASSLRQGQGVFQPQHF.

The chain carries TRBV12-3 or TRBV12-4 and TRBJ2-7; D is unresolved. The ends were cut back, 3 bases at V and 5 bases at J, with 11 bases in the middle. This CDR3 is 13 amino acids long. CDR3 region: CASSFLAPHEQYF. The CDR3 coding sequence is TGTGCCAGCAGTTTCCTGGCTCCTCACGAGCAGTACTTC.

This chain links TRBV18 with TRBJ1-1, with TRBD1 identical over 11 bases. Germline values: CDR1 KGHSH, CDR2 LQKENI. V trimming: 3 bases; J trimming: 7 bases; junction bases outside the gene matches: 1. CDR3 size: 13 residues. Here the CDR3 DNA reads TGTGCCAGCTCACCGGGACAGGGGGATGAAGCTTTCTTT. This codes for CASSPGQGDEAFF.

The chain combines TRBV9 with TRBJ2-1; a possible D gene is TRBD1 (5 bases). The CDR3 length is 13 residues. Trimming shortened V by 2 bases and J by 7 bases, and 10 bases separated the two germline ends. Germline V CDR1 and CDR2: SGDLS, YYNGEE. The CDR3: CASSVQGGNEQFF. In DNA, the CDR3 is TGTGCCAGCAGCGTCCAGGGTGGGAATGAGCAGTTCTTC.

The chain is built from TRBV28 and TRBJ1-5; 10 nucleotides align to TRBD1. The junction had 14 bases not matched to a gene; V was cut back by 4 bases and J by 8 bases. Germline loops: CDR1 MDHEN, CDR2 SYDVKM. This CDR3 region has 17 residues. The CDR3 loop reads CASSSVGQGRRMKPQHF. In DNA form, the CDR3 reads TGTGCCAGCAGTTCCGTGGGACAGGGGCGAAGGATGAAGCCCCAGCATTTT.

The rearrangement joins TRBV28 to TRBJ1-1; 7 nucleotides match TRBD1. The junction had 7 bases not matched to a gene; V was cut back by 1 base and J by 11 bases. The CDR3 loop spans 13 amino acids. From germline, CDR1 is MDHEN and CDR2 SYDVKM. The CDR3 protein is CASSLSFQGEAFF. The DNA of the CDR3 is TGTGCCAGCAGTTTATCCTTTCAGGGGGAGGCTTTCTTT.